The clone carrying this T cell receptor (beta chain) was counted many times. Its antigen is unknown. Breast cancer patients provided tissue from their axillary draining lymph nodes. The data stem from a study of breast tumors, draining lymph nodes, adjacent tissues. Regarding the study as a whole: Tumor and nontumor repertoires were significantly more similar in luminal-like than in basal-like breast cancer. Data only fit, rather than demonstrated, lymph node origin of most tumor T cells. The data were judged consistent with most tumor T cells coming from lymph node and expanding in tumor.

Each CDR3 protein gets one entry after TCRdb re-called the multiplex PCR reads with MiXCR. The data hold approximately 90,000 distinct CDR3 sequences, with approximately 30% observed a single time. CDR1 and CDR2 (germline): MNHEY, SVGEGT. This CDR3 has 15 amino acids. Unmatched junction bases numbered 7, after V lost 5 bases and J lost 3 bases. The source is a female donor with breast cancer. Some clones in this sample may be carry-over from other donors' samples. The sequencing input was axillary lymph node tissue. The rearrangement links TRBV6-2 or TRBV6-3 to TRBJ2-7, with TRBD2 identical over 10 bases. The CDR3 DNA reads as TGTGCCAGCAGTCACGGTGGACTAGCGGTCTACGAGCAGTACTTC. It translates to CASSHGGLAVYEQYF.